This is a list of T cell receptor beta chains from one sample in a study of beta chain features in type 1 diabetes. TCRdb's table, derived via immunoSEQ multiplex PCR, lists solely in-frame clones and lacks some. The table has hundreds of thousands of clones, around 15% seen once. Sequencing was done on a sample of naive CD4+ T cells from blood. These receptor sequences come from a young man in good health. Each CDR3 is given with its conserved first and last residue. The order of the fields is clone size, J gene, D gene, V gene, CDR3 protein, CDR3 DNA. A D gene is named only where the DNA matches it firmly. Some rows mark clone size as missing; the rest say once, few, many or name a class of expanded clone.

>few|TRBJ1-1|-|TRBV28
CASSLSGGEAFF
TGTGCCAGCAGTTTATCGGGGGGTGAAGCTTTCTTT
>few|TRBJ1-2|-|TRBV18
CASSPNRSDGYTF
TGTGCCAGCTCACCGAACCGCTCTGATGGCTACACCTTC
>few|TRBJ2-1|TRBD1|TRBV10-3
CAIRPGQGNNEQFF
TGTGCCATCAGACCGGGACAGGGGAACAATGAGCAGTTCTTC
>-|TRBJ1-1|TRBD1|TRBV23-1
CASSHQGGNTEAFF
TGCGCCAGCAGTCATCAGGGGGGGAACACTGAAGCTTTCTTT
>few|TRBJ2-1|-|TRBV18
CASSPTDTALHNEQFF
TGTGCCAGCTCACCAACCGACACGGCGTTGCACAATGAGCAGTTCTTC
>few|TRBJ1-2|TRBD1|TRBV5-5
CASSFPGGRDGYTF
TGTGCCAGCAGCTTCCCAGGGGGACGGGATGGCTACACCTTC
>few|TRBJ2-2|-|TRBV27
CASSFIETGELFF
TGTGCCAGCAGTTTTATAGAGACCGGGGAGCTGTTTTTT
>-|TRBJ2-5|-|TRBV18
CASSPQSQETQYF
TGTGCCAGCTCACCACAGTCCCAAGAGACCCAGTACTTC
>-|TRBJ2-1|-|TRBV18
CASSTTGHNEQFF
TGTGCCAGCTCAACCACCGGGCACAATGAGCAGTTCTTC
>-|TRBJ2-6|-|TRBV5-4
CASSLAASSGANVLTF
TGTGCCAGCAGCTTGGCGGCCAGCTCTGGGGCCAACGTCCTGACTTTC
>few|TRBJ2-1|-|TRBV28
CASRDDEQFF
TGTGCCAGCCGCGACGATGAGCAGTTCTTC
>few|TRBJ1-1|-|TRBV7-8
CASQNTEAFF
TGTGCCAGCCAGAACACTGAAGCTTTCTTT
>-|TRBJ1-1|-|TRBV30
CAWSLRGWAFF
TGTGCCTGGAGTCTGAGGGGATGGGCTTTCTTT
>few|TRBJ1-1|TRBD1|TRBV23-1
CASSHHGQGRTEAFF
TGCGCCAGCAGTCACCACGGACAGGGCAGGACTGAAGCTTTCTTT
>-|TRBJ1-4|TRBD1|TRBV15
CATSRGQGAFWTNEKLFF
TGTGCCACCAGCAGGGGACAGGGGGCGTTTTGGACTAATGAAAAACTGTTTTTT
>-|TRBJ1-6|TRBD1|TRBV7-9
CASSLRQGNSPLHF
TGTGCCAGCAGCTTACGACAGGGTAATTCACCCCTCCACTTT
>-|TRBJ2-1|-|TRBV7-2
CASSLSGSRNEQFF
TGTGCCAGCAGCTTATCTGGGAGCAGAAATGAGCAGTTCTTC
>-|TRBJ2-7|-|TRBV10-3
CATSIPGGFGEQYF
TGTGCCACCAGCATCCCCGGGGGATTTGGCGAGCAGTACTTC
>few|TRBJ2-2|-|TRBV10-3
CAISAAVSPNTGELFF
TGTGCCATCAGTGCGGCAGTCTCCCCGAACACCGGGGAGCTGTTTTTT
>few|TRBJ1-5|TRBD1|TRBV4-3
CASSQVGTGVNQPQHF
TGCGCCAGCAGCCAAGTTGGGACAGGAGTAAATCAGCCCCAGCATTTT
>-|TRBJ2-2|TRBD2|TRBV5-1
CASSKLAGNTGELFF
TGCGCCAGCAGCAAGTTAGCGGGAAACACCGGGGAGCTGTTTTTT
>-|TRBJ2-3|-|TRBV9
CASSVVTTGTQYF
TGTGCCAGCAGCGTAGTAACAACTGGTACGCAGTATTTT
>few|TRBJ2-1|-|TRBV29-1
CSCSRDGYNEQFF
TGCAGCTGCAGCCGGGACGGGTACAATGAGCAGTTCTTC
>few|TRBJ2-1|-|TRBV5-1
CASSFGGTGSSYNEQFF
TGCGCCAGCAGCTTTGGAGGCACCGGGAGCTCCTACAATGAGCAGTTCTTC
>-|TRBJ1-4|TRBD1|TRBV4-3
CASSQEGQGNEKLFF
TGCGCCAGCAGCCAAGAGGGACAGGGTAATGAAAAACTGTTTTTT
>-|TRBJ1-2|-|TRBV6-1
CASSRREGYGYTF
TGTGCCAGCAGTCGCAGGGAAGGCTATGGCTACACCTTC
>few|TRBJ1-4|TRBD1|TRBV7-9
CASSLLRDRGNEKLFF
TGTGCCAGCAGCTTATTACGGGACAGGGGAAATGAAAAACTGTTTTTT
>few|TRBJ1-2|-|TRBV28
CAIGTGNYGYTF
TGTGCCATCGGGACGGGTAACTATGGCTACACCTTC
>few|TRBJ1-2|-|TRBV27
CASSSGLGYTF
TGTGCCAGCAGTTCCGGCCTCGGCTACACCTTC
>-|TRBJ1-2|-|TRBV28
CASSNPFNYGYTF
TGTGCCAGCAGTAACCCCTTCAACTATGGCTACACCTTC
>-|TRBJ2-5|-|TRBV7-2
CASSTHGVGAQETQYF
TGTGCCAGCAGCACCCACGGGGTGGGGGCACAAGAGACCCAGTACTTC
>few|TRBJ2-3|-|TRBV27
CATRRLTDITDTQYF
TGTGCCACTAGACGACTTACAGACATCACAGATACGCAGTATTTT
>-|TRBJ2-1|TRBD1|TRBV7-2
CASSLSQGAHNEQFF
TGTGCCAGCAGCTTATCACAGGGGGCCCACAATGAGCAGTTCTTC
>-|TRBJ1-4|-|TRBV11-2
CASSLGGIRRKLFF
TGTGCCAGCAGCTTAGGGGGAATCCGGCGTAAACTGTTTTTT
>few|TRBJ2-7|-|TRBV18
CASSPGAHYEQYF
TGTGCCAGCTCACCAGGGGCCCACTACGAGCAGTACTTC
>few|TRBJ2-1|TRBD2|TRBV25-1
CASSVLAGGEQFF
TGTGCCAGCAGTGTCTTAGCGGGGGGTGAGCAGTTCTTC
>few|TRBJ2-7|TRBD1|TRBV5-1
CASRPGTGAIEQYF
TGCGCCAGCAGGCCCGGGACAGGGGCGATCGAGCAGTACTTC
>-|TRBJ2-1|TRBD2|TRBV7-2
CASRPPGLADNEQFF
TGTGCCAGCAGACCCCCGGGACTAGCGGACAATGAGCAGTTCTTC
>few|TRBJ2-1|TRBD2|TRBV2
CASTGGSYNEQFF
TGTGCCAGCACAGGCGGGAGCTACAATGAGCAGTTCTTC
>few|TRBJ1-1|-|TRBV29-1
CSVEVVPVEAFF
TGCAGCGTTGAAGTCGTGCCAGTTGAAGCTTTCTTT
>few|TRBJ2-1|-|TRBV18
CASSPPISGTIPYNEQFF
TGTGCCAGCTCACCACCTATCTCGGGCACCATACCTTACAATGAGCAGTTCTTC
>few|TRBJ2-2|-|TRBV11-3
CASSLNSAPRGLFF
TGTGCCAGCAGCTTAAATTCGGCCCCTCGGGGGCTGTTTTTT
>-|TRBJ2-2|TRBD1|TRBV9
CASSLRTGLGELFF
TGTGCCAGCAGCTTAAGGACAGGGCTGGGGGAGCTGTTTTTT
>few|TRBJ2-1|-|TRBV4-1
CASSQLGRTYNEQFF
TGCGCCAGCAGCCAACTAGGGCGGACCTACAATGAGCAGTTCTTC
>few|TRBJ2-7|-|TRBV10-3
CAISAARASKYF
TGTGCCATCAGTGCGGCGCGTGCATCGAAGTACTTC
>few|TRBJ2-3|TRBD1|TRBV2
CASSADRGRADTQYF
TGTGCCAGCAGCGCAGACAGGGGGCGCGCAGATACGCAGTATTTT
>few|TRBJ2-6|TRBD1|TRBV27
CASSTLQGALGANVLTF
TGTGCCAGCAGTACCCTACAGGGGGCGCTTGGGGCCAACGTCCTGACTTTC
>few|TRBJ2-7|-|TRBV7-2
CASSLEGGYEQYF
TGTGCCAGCAGCTTAGAGGGGGGCTACGAGCAGTACTTC
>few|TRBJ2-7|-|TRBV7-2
CASSFPSRGGNEQYF
TGTGCCAGCAGCTTCCCCAGCAGGGGTGGAAACGAGCAGTACTTC
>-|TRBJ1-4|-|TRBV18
CASSAGTAATNEKLFF
TGTGCCAGCTCAGCGGGGACGGCAGCAACTAATGAAAAACTGTTTTTT